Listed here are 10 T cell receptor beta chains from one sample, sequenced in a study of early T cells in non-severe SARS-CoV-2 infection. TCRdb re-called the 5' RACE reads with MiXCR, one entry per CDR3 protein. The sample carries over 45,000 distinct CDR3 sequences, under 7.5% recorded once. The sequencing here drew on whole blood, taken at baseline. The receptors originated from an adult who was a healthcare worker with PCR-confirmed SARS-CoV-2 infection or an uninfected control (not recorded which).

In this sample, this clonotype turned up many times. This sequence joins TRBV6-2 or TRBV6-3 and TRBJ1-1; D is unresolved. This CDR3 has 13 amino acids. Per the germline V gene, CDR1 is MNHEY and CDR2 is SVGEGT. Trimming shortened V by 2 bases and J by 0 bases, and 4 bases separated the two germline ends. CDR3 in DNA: TGTGCCAGCAGTTACAGGGTGAACACTGAAGCTTTCTTT. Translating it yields CASSYRVNTEAFF.

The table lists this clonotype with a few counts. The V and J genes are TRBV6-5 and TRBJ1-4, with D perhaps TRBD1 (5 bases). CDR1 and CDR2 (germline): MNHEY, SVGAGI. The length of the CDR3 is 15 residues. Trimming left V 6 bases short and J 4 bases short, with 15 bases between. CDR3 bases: TGTGCCAGCAGGCCAACAGGTTCCCTTAATGAAAAACTGTTTTTT. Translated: CASRPTGSLNEKLFF.

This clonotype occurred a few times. CDR3 nucleotide sequence: TGTGCCAGCAGCGCACGACTAGCGGGAGACCAAGAGACCCAGTACTTC. Translation: CASSARLAGDQETQYF. The rearrangement links TRBV3-1 to TRBJ2-5; 12 bases fit TRBD2. The J segment lost 0 bases and the V segment lost 5 bases, leaving 4 bases of the junction unmatched. The CDR3 extends over 16 amino acids. CDR1 and CDR2 (germline): LGHDT, YNNKEL (reference sequence).

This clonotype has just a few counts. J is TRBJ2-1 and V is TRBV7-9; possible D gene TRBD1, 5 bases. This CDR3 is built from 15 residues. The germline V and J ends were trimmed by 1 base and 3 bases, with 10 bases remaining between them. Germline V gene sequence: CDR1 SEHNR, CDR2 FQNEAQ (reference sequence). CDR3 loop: CASSLGGGVYNEQFF. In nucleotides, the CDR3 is TGTGCCAGCAGCTTAGGGGGCGGTGTCTACAATGAGCAGTTCTTC.

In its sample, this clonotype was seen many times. The CDR3 reads CASSDRGIWAYEQYF. The DNA of the CDR3 is TGTGCCAGCAGTGACAGGGGAATTTGGGCCTACGAGCAGTACTTC. This sequence joins TRBV6-1 and TRBJ2-7; D is possibly TRBD1 (6 bases). This CDR3 is 15 amino acids long. V was cut by 3 bases and J by 2 bases, with 14 bases left in between. Germline CDR1 is MNHNS and CDR2 is SASEGT.

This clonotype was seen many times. CDR3 bases: TGCGCCAGCAGAGAACCTGGACTAGCGGGGGGCCGAGGGGCAGATACGCAGTATTTT. As protein: CASREPGLAGGRGADTQYF. The V and J genes are TRBV10-2 and TRBJ2-3; TRBD2 aligns across 14 bases. The CDR3 spans 19 residues. CDR1 is WSHSY and CDR2 is SAAADI in the germline V gene. The trim removed 6 bases at V and 4 bases at J, leaving 15 bases unmatched.

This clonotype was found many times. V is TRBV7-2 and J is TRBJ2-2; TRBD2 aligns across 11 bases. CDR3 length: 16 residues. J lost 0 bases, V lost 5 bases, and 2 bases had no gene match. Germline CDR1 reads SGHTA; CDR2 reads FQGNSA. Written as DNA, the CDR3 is TGTGCCAGCAGCCCTAGCGGGGGGTCGAACACCGGGGAGCTGTTTTTT. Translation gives CASSPSGGSNTGELFF.

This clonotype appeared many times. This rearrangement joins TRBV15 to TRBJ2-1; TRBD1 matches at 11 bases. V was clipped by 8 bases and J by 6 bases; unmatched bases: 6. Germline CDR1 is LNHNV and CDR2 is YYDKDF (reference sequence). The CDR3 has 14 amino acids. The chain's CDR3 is CATLGQGALNEQFF. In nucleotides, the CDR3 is TGTGCCACCCTCGGACAGGGGGCTCTCAATGAGCAGTTCTTC.

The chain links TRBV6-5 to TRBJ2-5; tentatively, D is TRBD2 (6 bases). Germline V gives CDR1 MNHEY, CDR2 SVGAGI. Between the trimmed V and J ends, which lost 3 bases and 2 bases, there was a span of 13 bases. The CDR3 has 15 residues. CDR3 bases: TGTGCCAGCAGTTATGGGGGGTTGGGGCAAGAGACCCAGTACTTC. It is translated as CASSYGGLGQETQYF.

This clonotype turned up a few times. CDR3 loop: CASSSQQGSGDSYEQYF. The CDR3, as DNA: TGTGCCAGCAGTTCTCAACAGGGCTCGGGGGATTCCTACGAGCAGTACTTC. The chain recombines TRBV6-5 with TRBJ2-7, with D tentatively TRBD1 or TRBD2 (6 bases each). The CDR3 has 17 amino acids. V was shortened by 4 bases and J by 1 base, with 20 bases between the two germline ends. CDR1 and CDR2 (germline): MNHEY, SVGAGI.